The 30 T cell receptor beta chains reported below all come from one sample, sequenced in a study of OX40 agonist ivuxolimab in advanced cancers. Repertoires were generated with immunoSEQ multiplex PCR, while TCRdb's copy carries only in-frame clones and drops some. The sample contains around 57,000 clones, around 92% of which appear only once. Sequences were derived from CD4+ or CD8+ T cells sorted from blood, sampled in a trial of the OX40 agonist ivuxolimab. These receptors all come from an adult with an advanced solid tumor such as melanoma, head and neck, liver or kidney cancer.

V and J are TRBV25-1 and TRBJ2-1; D ambiguous. This CDR3 is 15 amino acids long. CDR1 is MGHDK and CDR2 is SYGVNS in the germline V gene. The ends were cut back, 3 bases at V and 0 bases at J, with 9 bases in the middle. The CDR3 region is CASSEGVSSYNEQFF. The CDR3 nucleotides are TGTGCCAGCAGTGAGGGCGTCAGCTCCTACAATGAGCAGTTCTTC.

The rearrangement links TRBV6-1 to TRBJ2-7; D ambiguous. V was shortened by 6 bases and J by 4 bases, with 13 bases between the two germline ends. CDR1 is MNHNS and CDR2 is SASEGT in the germline V gene. CDR3 length: 13 residues. The CDR3 DNA reads TGTGCCAGCAGGCCTATACCCCTATACGAGCAGTACTTC. Translating gives CASRPIPLYEQYF.

The chain is built from TRBV6-4 and TRBJ2-6; D is possibly TRBD1 (5 bases). With 3 bases removed from V and 0 bases from J, the gap between germline ends came to 6 bases. Germline values: CDR1 MRHNA, CDR2 SNTAGT. This CDR3 comprises 15 residues. CDR3 sequence reads: CASSEDNSGANVLTF. The CDR3 DNA reads as TGTGCCAGCAGTGAGGACAACTCTGGGGCCAACGTCCTGACTTTC.

The rearrangement uses TRBV4-2 and TRBJ1-5, with TRBD1 identical over 9 bases. The CDR3 spans 20 residues. After removal of 0 bases from V and 6 bases from J, the junction contained 18 bases not matched to a gene. CDR1 and CDR2 from the germline V gene are LGHNA and YNFKEQ. The CDR3 region has the DNA TGTGCCAGCAGCCAAGATGGGTTCCTCGTAACGGGACAGGGAGGTCAGCCCCAGCATTTT. This gives the protein CASSQDGFLVTGQGGQPQHF.

V usage is TRBV5-1 and J usage is TRBJ2-4; 8 bases match TRBD1. This CDR3 contains 16 residues. With V trimmed by 1 base and J by 8 bases, 11 bases remained unmatched. CDR1 is SGHRS and CDR2 is YFSETQ in the germline V gene. CDR3 protein: CASSLRFGQGVHIQYF. The CDR3 DNA sequence: TGCGCCAGCAGCTTGAGGTTCGGACAGGGAGTGCACATTCAGTACTTC.

The V and J genes are TRBV9 and TRBJ2-7; the match to TRBD1 covers 7 bases. V shed 3 bases, J shed 1 base, and the junction held 1 base outside the gene matches. The CDR3 length is 13 residues. CDR1 SGDLS and CDR2 YYNGEE come from the germline V gene. This CDR3 reads CASSAGQSYEQYF. As DNA, the CDR3 is TGTGCCAGCAGCGCGGGACAGTCCTACGAGCAGTACTTC.

This rearrangement joins TRBV6-6 to TRBJ2-7; TRBD1 aligns across 7 bases. The germline V gene has CDR1 MNHNY and CDR2 SVGAGI (reference sequence). V gave up 5 bases and J gave up 0 bases; unmatched junction bases: 4. The CDR3 is 14 residues long. The CDR3 nucleotides read TGTGCCAGCAGTGTACAGGGGAACTCCTACGAGCAGTACTTC. It translates to CASSVQGNSYEQYF.

This chain connects TRBV30 to TRBJ1-2, with D possibly TRBD1 on 6 matching bases. The CDR3 is 14 amino acids. Germline assignment: CDR1 GTSNPN and CDR2 SVGIG (reference sequence). Trimming left V 3 bases short and J 6 bases short, with 17 bases between. The CDR3 region has the DNA TGTGCCTGGAGCGCGATGGCGGGGGGCGATGGCTACACCTTC. Its translation: CAWSAMAGGDGYTF. Combining the CDR3 with reference TRBV30 and TRBJ1-2 gives the whole variable domain SQTIHQWPATLVQPVGSPLSLECTVEGTSNPNLYWYRQAAGRGLQLLFYSVGIGQISSEVPQNLSASRPQDRQFILSSKKLLLSDSGFYLCAWSAMAGGDGYTFGSGTRLTVV.

The chain couples TRBV13 to TRBJ1-4, with TRBD1 matching over 7 bases. Germline V gene sequence: CDR1 PRHDT, CDR2 FYEKMQ (reference sequence). The ends lost 0 bases at V and 2 bases at J; junction bases unmatched: 15. The CDR3 is 20 residues long. CDR3 sequence (DNA): TGTGCCAGCAGCTTAGGCCTTCTCCCGACAGGGCTGAGGACTAATGAAAAACTGTTTTTT. Translating it yields CASSLGLLPTGLRTNEKLFF.

The rearrangement uses TRBV11-2 and TRBJ2-1, with 8 bases that match TRBD2. Trimming took 5 bases from V and 8 from J; bases not matched to a gene: 5. CDR3 length equals 13 residues. In germline, CDR1 is SGHAT, CDR2 FQNNGV. This CDR3 reads CASSLGTRYEQFF. The DNA for the CDR3 is TGTGCCAGCAGCCTCGGGACTAGATATGAGCAGTTCTTC.

This chain connects TRBV6-6 to TRBJ1-2, with unresolved D. V dropped 6 bases and J dropped 8 bases, with 7 bases sitting between them. CDR1 and CDR2 (germline): MNHNY, SVGAGI (reference sequence). The CDR3 extends over 10 amino acids. Here the CDR3 DNA reads TGTGCCAGCAGGGACGGCGGCTACACCTTC. It encodes CASRDGGYTF.

The V gene is TRBV19, the J gene TRBJ2-6, with 8 bases identical to TRBD1. The CDR3 contains 16 residues. The trim removed 10 bases at V and 1 base at J, leaving 9 bases unmatched. Germline values: CDR1 LNHDA, CDR2 SQIVND (reference sequence). The CDR3 nucleotides are TGTGCCACAGCCCGGGACAGGTATTCTGGGGCCAACGTCCTGACTTTC. Translating gives CATARDRYSGANVLTF.

The genes are TRBV19 and TRBJ2-1; 7 nucleotides align to TRBD2. From germline, CDR1 is LNHDA and CDR2 SQIVND (reference sequence). This CDR3 is 15 amino acids long. Trimming at V came to 3 bases and at J to 3 bases, leaving 5 bases not matched to a gene. DNA for the CDR3: TGTGCCAGTAGTATTATATCGGGGGGCTACAATGAGCAGTTCTTC. Translating gives CASSIISGGYNEQFF.

The V and J genes are TRBV11-2 and TRBJ2-1; D might be TRBD2 (6 bases). CDR1 is SGHAT, CDR2 FQNNGV, per germline. Trimming left V 5 bases short and J 4 bases short, with 15 bases between. The CDR3 extends over 15 amino acids. The CDR3 coding sequence is TGTGCCAGCAGCCCAAAGGGACTCTATTACAATGAGCAGTTCTTC. It yields the protein CASSPKGLYYNEQFF.

This clone was observed a single time. The CDR3 spells CASGWLRDRRTDTQYF. For the CDR3, the DNA is TGTGCCAGCGGTTGGCTCCGGGACCGACGAACAGATACGCAGTATTTT. The V gene is TRBV7-8, the J gene TRBJ2-3, with D perhaps TRBD1 or TRBD2 (5 bases each). V lost 8 bases to trimming and J lost 3 bases, with 21 bases between them. The CDR3 has 16 amino acids. Germline V gene sequence: CDR1 SGHVS, CDR2 FQNEAQ. Supplemented by reference TRBV7-8 and TRBJ2-3, the full variable domain reads GAGVSQSPRYKVAKRGQDVALRCDPISGHVSLFWYQQALGQGPEFLTYFQNEAQLDKSGLPSDRFFAERPEGSVSTLKIQRTQQEDSAVYLCASGWLRDRRTDTQYFGPGTRLTVL.

The rearrangement joins TRBV14 to TRBJ1-2; perhaps TRBD1 as D (6 bases). With 0 bases removed from V and 6 bases from J, the gap between germline ends came to 11 bases. In germline, CDR1 is SGHDN, CDR2 FVKESK. The CDR3 is 14 amino acids. CDR3 in DNA: TGTGCCAGCAGCCAAGAATGGGGGCGCGATGGCTACACCTTC. Amino acids: CASSQEWGRDGYTF.

The V call is TRBV5-1, the J call TRBJ1-1; 7 nucleotides align to TRBD1. V was pared by 3 bases and J by 6 bases, with 14 bases of the junction left unmatched. This CDR3 region has 16 residues. Germline lookup yields CDR1 SGHRS and CDR2 YFSETQ. The CDR3 region is CASSWGGRDSRAEAFF. The DNA for the CDR3 is TGCGCCAGCAGCTGGGGAGGTCGGGACAGCCGGGCTGAAGCTTTCTTT.

The chain is built from TRBV6-6 and TRBJ2-1; TRBD2 agrees at 10 bases. Trimming removed 5 bases from V and 3 bases from J; junction bases left unmatched: 7. CDR3 length: 16 amino acids. The germline CDR1 and CDR2 sequences are MNHNY and SVGAGI (reference sequence). This chain's CDR3 is CASSPSGTSVYNEQFF. CDR3 nucleotide sequence: TGTGCCAGCAGTCCCTCCGGGACTAGCGTCTACAATGAGCAGTTCTTC.

The J gene is TRBJ1-3, the V gene TRBV28; D is undetermined. Germline V lookup: CDR1 MDHEN, CDR2 SYDVKM. The CDR3 totals 14 residues. Deletions cut 5 bases from V and 4 bases from J, with 12 bases between. CDR3 region: CASSLNVNGNTIYF. The CDR3 DNA is TGTGCCAGCAGTCTCAACGTAAACGGAAACACCATATATTTT.

This chain connects TRBV4-1 to TRBJ2-1; TRBD2 matches 8 bases. Germline V gene lookup returns CDR1 MGHRA and CDR2 YSYEKL. The CDR3 sequence is 20 residues long. With 1 base clipped from V and 15 bases from J, the junction kept 29 bases outside the gene matches. CDR3 residues: CASSQVGKGRVAGGDRLRFF. The DNA for the CDR3 is TGCGCCAGCAGCCAAGTGGGTAAAGGGAGAGTGGCGGGAGGCGATAGATTAAGGTTCTTC.

The chain uses TRBV2 and TRBJ1-5; D may be TRBD1 (6 bases). Germline lookup yields CDR1 SNHLY and CDR2 FYNNEI. This CDR3 has 15 amino acids. V was cut by 1 base and J by 8 bases, with 15 bases left in between. The CDR3: CASSEVGQSWEPQHF. In nucleotides, the CDR3 is TGTGCCAGCAGTGAAGTAGGACAGTCCTGGGAGCCCCAGCATTTT.

The chain joins TRBV9 to TRBJ2-1; D remains unclear. Trimming took off 4 bases at V and 5 bases at J, with 16 bases between the two ends. The CDR3 is 15 amino acids. Germline V CDR1 and CDR2: SGDLS, YYNGEE. As DNA, the CDR3 is TGTGCCAGCAGCCCCGGTTTGTCACCAAACAATGAGCAGTTCTTC. It is translated as CASSPGLSPNNEQFF.

This chain connects TRBV9 to TRBJ2-5, with D perhaps matching TRBD1 or TRBD2 (6 bases each). Trimming removed 0 bases at V and 5 bases at J, with 17 bases between. The germline CDR1 and CDR2 sequences are SGDLS and YYNGEE. The CDR3 spans 16 residues. CDR3 coding DNA: TGTGCCAGCAGCGTAGTGGAGGGGGGCCCCGCGGAGACCCAGTACTTC. Amino acids: CASSVVEGGPAETQYF.

J is TRBJ1-5 and V is TRBV28; TRBD1 matches at 7 bases. The V gene end was trimmed by 6 bases and the J gene end by 1 base; junction bases not matched to a gene: 3. The CDR3 contains 14 residues. Germline assignment: CDR1 MDHEN and CDR2 SYDVKM. This chain's CDR3 is CASREQGSNQPQHF. The CDR3 nucleotides read TGTGCCAGCAGGGAACAGGGGAGCAATCAGCCCCAGCATTTT.

This chain links TRBV4-2 with TRBJ2-2; possibly TRBD1 or TRBD2 for D (5 bases each). V lost 1 base to trimming and J lost 4 bases, with 13 bases between them. The CDR3 has 16 amino acids. Germline V gene sequence: CDR1 LGHNA, CDR2 YNFKEQ. The CDR3 loop is CASSQVWGIGTGELFF. The DNA for the CDR3 is TGTGCCAGCAGCCAAGTGTGGGGGATTGGCACCGGGGAGCTGTTTTTT.

The CDR3 bases are TGTGCCAGCAGAAATGACCCGCTGGGGGGAAACACCATATATTTT. Protein sequence: CASRNDPLGGNTIYF. The V call is TRBV28, the J call TRBJ1-3; D gene ambiguous. CDR1 is MDHEN and CDR2 is SYDVKM in the germline V gene. V was pared by 6 bases and J by 4 bases, with 16 bases between. There are 15 residues in the CDR3.

The chain joins TRBV4-3 to TRBJ1-1, with 9 bases that match TRBD1. The CDR3 consists of 15 residues. Germline CDR1 is LGHNA and CDR2 is YSLEER. V lost 0 bases to trimming and J lost 8 bases; unmatched junction nucleotides: 7. This CDR3 is CASSQERTGGAEAFF. CDR3 DNA sequence: TGCGCCAGCAGCCAAGAACGTACAGGGGGCGCGGAAGCTTTCTTT.

The chain uses TRBV15 and TRBJ2-1; D is unresolved. The germline V and J ends were trimmed by 3 bases and 4 bases, with 1 base remaining between them. Germline CDR1 LNHNV, CDR2 YYDKDF (reference sequence). The CDR3 totals 11 residues. CDR3 region: CATSRYNEQFF. The CDR3 region has the DNA TGTGCCACCAGCAGGTACAATGAGCAGTTCTTC.

This chain connects TRBV6-6 to TRBJ2-1; 9 nucleotides line up with TRBD1. Germline CDR1 is MNHNY and CDR2 is SVGAGI (reference sequence). After removal of 6 bases from V and 1 base from J, the junction contained 4 bases not matched to a gene. The CDR3 runs to 15 residues. The CDR3 DNA reads as TGTGCCAGCAGCTCCGGGACAGGGTCCTACAATGAGCAGTTCTTC. The encoded protein is CASSSGTGSYNEQFF.

The chain carries TRBV6-5 and TRBJ2-1, with unresolved D. Deletions cut 3 bases from V and 7 bases from J, with 13 bases between. Germline assignment: CDR1 MNHEY and CDR2 SVGAGI. The CDR3 spans 14 residues. The CDR3 reads CASSYFRASNEQFF. In DNA form, the CDR3 reads TGTGCCAGCAGTTATTTCCGGGCCTCGAATGAGCAGTTCTTC.